This T cell receptor (beta chain) originates from a study of follicular helper T cells after annual influenza vaccination. As for the study in general: Some donors were sampled over the 2013-2014, 2014-2015 and 2015-2016 vaccinations.

Study-wide results and limits: Change in circulating plasmablasts correlated with ICOS+CD38+ cTfh clonality change.

Concerning this clone itself: Its specificity is not known.

This table comes from immunoSEQ multiplex PCR, and its TCRdb copy is limited to in-frame clones, with some not included. The sample gives about 6,800 clones, about 88% of which show up once; less than 0.75% is in the top ten. Time point specified: 2015-2016 season, 7 days after influenza vaccination. Each time point used roughly 35 to 100 mL of blood. Non-naive CD4+CXCR5+PD-1+ cTfh were sorted into ICOS+CD38+ and ICOS-CD38- fractions. The CDR3 length is 15 residues. The V gene's germline CDR1 is MDHEN and CDR2 SYDVKM. J gave up 5 bases and V 5 bases, and 6 bases lay outside the gene matches. The V and J genes are TRBV28 and TRBJ2-1, with TRBD2 identical over 10 bases. The source material was CXCR5+ CD38- circulating T follicular helper cells from blood, sampled 7 days after influenza vaccination. Subset reported: circulating Tfh, non-naive CD4+CXCR5+PD-1+ (ICOS+CD38+ or ICOS-CD38-). This sequence was found in an adult who received the influenza vaccine. The CDR3 protein is CASSRAGGDDNEQFF. The DNA for the CDR3 is TGTGCCAGCAGTCGAGCGGGAGGGGATGACAATGAGCAGTTCTTC.